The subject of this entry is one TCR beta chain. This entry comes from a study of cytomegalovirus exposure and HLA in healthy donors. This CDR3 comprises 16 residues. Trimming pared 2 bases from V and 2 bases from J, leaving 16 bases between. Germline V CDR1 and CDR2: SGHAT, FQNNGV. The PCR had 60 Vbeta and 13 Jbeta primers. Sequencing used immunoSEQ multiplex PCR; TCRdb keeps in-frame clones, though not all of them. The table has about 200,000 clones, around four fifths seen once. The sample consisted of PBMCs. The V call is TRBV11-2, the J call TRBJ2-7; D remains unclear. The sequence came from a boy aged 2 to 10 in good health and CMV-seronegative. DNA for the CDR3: TGTGCCAGCAGCTTATATCATACCTATCCTCCCTACGAGCAGTACTTC. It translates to CASSLYHTYPPYEQYF.